Listed here are 30 T cell receptor beta chains from one sample, sequenced in a study of T cell responses to AZD1222 COVID-19 vaccine. Here immunoSEQ multiplex PCR was the method, and the copy in TCRdb shows in-frame clones only, minus some. This table holds fewer than 250,000 clones, roughly 91% found once. The specimen was peripheral blood, collected on day 0 of MenACWY control vaccination. These receptors were obtained from an adult in good health.

The V call is TRBV4-3, the J call TRBJ2-1; TRBD1 aligns across 11 bases. V was clipped by 0 bases and J by 9 bases; unmatched bases: 4. Germline V gene sequence: CDR1 LGHNA, CDR2 YSLEER. The CDR3 length is 15 residues. In nucleotides, the CDR3 is TGCGCCAGCAGCCAAGATTGGACAGGGGGCCGTGAGCAGTTCTTC. Protein product: CASSQDWTGGREQFF.

The chain employs TRBV5-6 and TRBJ1-2; D not certain. The length of the CDR3 is 12 residues. Per the germline V gene, CDR1 is SGHDT and CDR2 is YYEEEE. Trimming cost V 0 bases and J 5 bases, with 5 bases left between them. The CDR3: CASSLERYGYTF. Here the CDR3 DNA reads TGTGCCAGCAGCTTGGAGAGGTATGGCTACACCTTC.

The chain couples TRBV9 to TRBJ1-6; perhaps TRBD1 as D (5 bases). The CDR3 is 15 amino acids. Germline CDR1 reads SGDLS; CDR2 reads YYNGEE. Trimming took off 0 bases at V and 7 bases at J, with 11 bases between the two ends. The CDR3 reads CASSVAGGENSPLHF. CDR3 DNA sequence: TGTGCCAGCAGCGTAGCGGGGGGGGAGAATTCACCCCTCCACTTT.

This sequence joins TRBV3-1 (or the pseudogene TRBV3-2) and TRBJ2-7; D might be TRBD1 (6 bases). The CDR3 covers 12 residues. Looked up from germline, CDR1 is LGHDT and CDR2 is YNNKEL (reference sequence). V was pared by 4 bases and J by 7 bases, with 11 bases between. Here the CDR3 reads CASSRAGTEQYF. DNA of the CDR3: TGTGCCAGCAGCCGGGCCGGGACAGAGCAGTACTTC.

This chain links TRBV5-6 with TRBJ1-2; D gene ambiguous. The V gene's germline CDR1 is SGHDT and CDR2 YYEEEE. The V end was cut by 0 bases, the J end by 1 base, with 4 bases between. CDR3 size: 13 residues. CDR3 loop: CASSLDHNYGYTF. The CDR3 nucleotides are TGTGCCAGCAGCTTGGACCATAACTATGGCTACACCTTC.

This clone has only a few counts. The CDR3 coding sequence is TGCGCCAGCAGCCGTGGGGGGTTGACGGAGACCCAGTACTTC. Its translation is CASSRGGLTETQYF. The chain joins TRBV4-1 to TRBJ2-5; tentatively, D is TRBD2 (6 bases). CDR1 is MGHRA, CDR2 YSYEKL, per germline. V was cut by 4 bases and J by 5 bases, with 14 bases left in between. The CDR3 is 14 residues long.

The chain uses TRBV28 and TRBJ2-2; 7 bases fit TRBD2. This CDR3 is built from 16 residues. V trimming: 4 bases; J trimming: 0 bases; junction bases outside the gene matches: 5. Germline CDR1 reads MDHEN; CDR2 reads SYDVKM. Here the CDR3 DNA reads TGTGCCAGCAGTTCCCCGGGACTATCGAACACCGGGGAGCTGTTTTTT. Translation gives CASSSPGLSNTGELFF.

The V call is TRBV6-5, the J call TRBJ1-5; TRBD1 might be the D (5 bases). Trimming cost V 6 bases and J 2 bases, with 14 bases left between them. Germline values: CDR1 MNHEY, CDR2 SVGAGI. The CDR3 is 15 amino acids. The DNA of the CDR3 is TGTGCCAGCAGGCCCCGAGGGGAGGGCAATCAGCCCCAGCATTTT. This codes for CASRPRGEGNQPQHF.

V usage is TRBV2 and J usage is TRBJ1-1; 7 positions match TRBD1. Per germline, CDR1 SNHLY and CDR2 FYNNEI. The CDR3 contains 13 residues. Trimming at V came to 8 bases and at J to 11 bases, leaving 14 bases not matched to a gene. The CDR3: CASGTGTEILAFF. The CDR3, as DNA: TGTGCCAGCGGGACCGGGACAGAAATTTTGGCTTTCTTT.

The gene calls are TRBV10-2 and TRBJ2-1; weak D call: TRBD2 (6 bases). The CDR3 spans 16 residues. CDR1 WSHSY and CDR2 SAAADI come from the germline V gene. The V end lost 11 bases, the J end lost 8 bases, and 28 bases lay between the germline ends. CDR3: CAGGSGQGSKSYEQFF. CDR3 sequence (DNA): TGCGCCGGAGGGAGTGGGCAGGGTAGTAAATCTTATGAGCAGTTCTTC.

In nucleotides, the CDR3 is TGTGCCAGCAGCGGCGGGGGATCTGACACCGGGGAGCTGTTTTTT. Translation: CASSGGGSDTGELFF. The chain recombines TRBV7-9 with TRBJ2-2, with 7 bases that match TRBD2. With 5 bases clipped from V and 3 bases from J, the junction kept 6 bases outside the gene matches. Germline V gives CDR1 SEHNR, CDR2 FQNEAQ (reference sequence). This CDR3 is built from 15 residues.

This sequence joins TRBV2 and TRBJ2-1; 10 bases match TRBD2. This CDR3 contains 17 residues. Trimming took 1 base from V and 5 from J; bases not matched to a gene: 8. The V gene's germline CDR1 is SNHLY and CDR2 FYNNEI. This CDR3 is CASSEGTWTSGNNEQFF. As DNA, the CDR3 is TGTGCCAGCAGTGAAGGGACGTGGACTAGCGGTAACAATGAGCAGTTCTTC.

The chain combines TRBV27 with TRBJ1-6; D is unresolved. Per the germline V gene, CDR1 is MNHEY and CDR2 is SMNVEV (reference sequence). CDR3 length equals 13 residues. Trimming left V 4 bases short and J 3 bases short, with 4 bases between. For the CDR3, the DNA is TGTGCCAGCAGTTACCTCTATAATTCACCCCTCCACTTT. Residues: CASSYLYNSPLHF.

The V call is TRBV19, the J call TRBJ1-1; possible D gene TRBD1, 5 bases. The CDR3 consists of 17 residues. V shed 5 bases and J shed 0 bases, with 19 bases lying between them. Germline CDR1 and CDR2: LNHDA and SQIVND (reference sequence). The CDR3 bases are TGTGCCAGTAGTGAAAGGGGTTGGAGACCGCTGAACACTGAAGCTTTCTTT. Residues: CASSERGWRPLNTEAFF.

V is TRBV5-1 and J is TRBJ2-2; 7 bases agree with TRBD2. After removal of 5 bases from V and 4 bases from J, the junction contained 8 bases not matched to a gene. This CDR3 contains 15 residues. CDR1 is SGHRS and CDR2 is YFSETQ in the germline V gene. The chain's CDR3 is CASSFDGGSTGELFF. The CDR3 region has the DNA TGCGCCAGCAGTTTTGACGGGGGGTCCACCGGGGAGCTGTTTTTT. The full variable domain, rest sourced from reference TRBV5-1 and TRBJ2-2, is KAGVTQTPRYLIKTRGQQVTLSCSPISGHRSVSWYQQTPGQGLQFLFEYFSETQRNKGNFPGRFSGRQFSNSRSEMNVSTLELGDSALYLCASSFDGGSTGELFFGEGSRLTVL.

The V call is TRBV5-1, the J call TRBJ1-2, with a possible D match to TRBD1 (5 bases). The V and J ends lost 0 bases and 6 bases respectively, with 12 bases between them. CDR1 is SGHRS and CDR2 is YFSETQ in the germline V gene. CDR3 length: 14 amino acids. For the CDR3, the DNA is TGCGCCAGCAGCTTGGGAAGGGGCGCGAATGGCTACACCTTC. It codes for CASSLGRGANGYTF.

The chain couples TRBV7-8 to TRBJ1-5, with TRBD1 as a possible D gene (5 bases). Per the germline V gene, CDR1 is SGHVS and CDR2 is FQNEAQ. The V gene lost 4 bases and the J gene lost 4 bases, with 14 bases spanning the gap. The CDR3 contains 15 residues. The chain's CDR3 is CASSSMGPVNQPQHF. CDR3 coding DNA: TGTGCCAGCAGCTCAATGGGACCGGTAAATCAGCCCCAGCATTTT.

The V gene is TRBV4-1, the J gene TRBJ1-5; D remains ambiguous. Germline assignment: CDR1 MGHRA and CDR2 YSYEKL. The CDR3 length is 15 residues. V was shortened by 7 bases and J by 2 bases, with 15 bases between the two germline ends. The CDR3 DNA is TGCGCCAGCACCCTAGAAGGGTTAGGCAATCAGCCCCAGCATTTT. Translation: CASTLEGLGNQPQHF.

The gene calls are TRBV6-5 and TRBJ2-5, with no clear D. V dropped 6 bases and J dropped 0 bases, with 14 bases sitting between them. Germline V gives CDR1 MNHEY, CDR2 SVGAGI. There are 15 residues in the CDR3. CDR3 sequence reads: CASRSGPWYQETQYF. CDR3 DNA: TGTGCCAGCAGAAGTGGGCCCTGGTACCAAGAGACCCAGTACTTC.

The CDR3 DNA reads TGTGCCAGCTCAAGGGGGGACAGCTCCTACGAGCAGTACTTC. Translating gives CASSRGDSSYEQYF. This chain uses TRBV18 with TRBJ2-7, with D possibly being TRBD1 (7 bases). CDR1 and CDR2 from the germline V gene are KGHSH and LQKENI. V lost 5 bases to trimming and J lost 0 bases, with 11 bases between them. This CDR3 has 14 residues.

The genes are TRBV21-1 and TRBJ1-1; the D call in the table, TRBD1, was not verified against the DNA. TRBV21-1 is recorded as a pseudogene. This CDR3 has 15 residues. The CDR3 protein is CASSRAGGGYGEAFF. Written as DNA, the CDR3 is TGTGCCAGCAGCAGGGCAGGGGGCGGGTACGGAGAAGCTTTCTTT.

The V call is TRBV30, the J call TRBJ1-2; a weak D match, TRBD1 (6 bases). The germline CDR1 and CDR2 sequences are GTSNPN and SVGIG (reference sequence). The ends were cut back, 2 bases at V and 7 bases at J, with 14 bases in the middle. This CDR3 is built from 13 residues. In DNA form, the CDR3 reads TGTGCCTGGAGTTTCCAGGGGAGGGGTGGCTACACCTTC. Amino acids: CAWSFQGRGGYTF.

This clone turned up a few times. This chain joins TRBV28 and TRBJ1-2; 12 nucleotides match TRBD1. From germline, CDR1 is MDHEN and CDR2 SYDVKM. The CDR3 is 15 amino acids. J lost 5 bases, V lost 6 bases, and 7 bases had no gene match. The DNA of the CDR3 is TGTGCCAGCAGCCTGGGACAGGGGGCGACATATGGCTACACCTTC. Translated, it gives CASSLGQGATYGYTF.

Note on this clone: Other DNA sequences within the sample encode an identical CDR3. J is TRBJ1-4 and V is TRBV18; D ambiguous. V lost 1 base and J 2 bases, leaving 5 bases between the germline ends. The CDR3 is 14 residues long. The V gene's germline CDR1 is KGHSH and CDR2 LQKENI. CDR3 loop: CASSPRATNEKLFF. The DNA for the CDR3 is TGTGCCAGCTCACCACGGGCCACTAATGAAAAACTGTTTTTT.

The gene calls are TRBV2 and TRBJ1-4; TRBD1 matches 9 bases. The germline V gene encodes CDR1 SNHLY and CDR2 FYNNEI. V shed 6 bases and J 7 bases; nucleotides not matched to a gene: 9. This CDR3 contains 15 residues. The CDR3 here is CASSDPGQGGEKLFF. The DNA of the CDR3 is TGTGCCAGCAGCGACCCGGGACAGGGAGGTGAAAAACTGTTTTTT.

This clone has a single count. The chain joins TRBV7-9 to TRBJ1-2; possibly TRBD1 for D (6 bases). The germline gives CDR1 SEHNR, CDR2 FQNEAQ (reference sequence). V was cut by 5 bases and J by 5 bases, with 15 bases left in between. The CDR3 sequence is 14 residues long. The CDR3 is CASSVHREVYGYTF. In DNA form, the CDR3 reads TGTGCCAGCAGCGTCCACAGGGAAGTGTATGGCTACACCTTC.

The chain employs TRBV12-3 or TRBV12-4 and TRBJ1-1; no reliable D call. The V and J ends lost 4 bases and 2 bases respectively, with 8 bases between them. The CDR3 length is 13 residues. The CDR3 spells CASSSRLNTEAFF. The CDR3 nucleotides read TGTGCCAGCAGTTCCCGGCTAAACACTGAAGCTTTCTTT.

The chain has TRBV19 and TRBJ1-2; D gene unclear. Trimming cost V 5 bases and J 1 base, with 8 bases left between them. The CDR3 contains 13 residues. The V gene's germline CDR1 is LNHDA and CDR2 SQIVND (reference sequence). In DNA form, the CDR3 reads TGTGCCAGTAGTCCCCAGCTTAACTATGGCTACACCTTC. Its translation is CASSPQLNYGYTF.

The chain carries TRBV20-1 and TRBJ1-1; no clear D. CDR1 DFQATT and CDR2 SNEGSKA come from the germline V gene (reference sequence). The CDR3 spans 12 residues. Trimming took 3 bases from V and 1 from J, leaving 6 bases between them. The CDR3 is CSASTWNTEAFF. The CDR3 DNA reads as TGCAGTGCTAGTACATGGAACACTGAAGCTTTCTTT.

The chain employs TRBV28 and TRBJ1-1, with D uncertain. The CDR3 has 13 residues. Per germline, CDR1 MDHEN and CDR2 SYDVKM. V gave up 7 bases and J gave up 0 bases, with 9 bases separating them. The CDR3 DNA reads TGTGCCAGCAAGCGTCAGATGAACACTGAAGCTTTCTTT. Its translation: CASKRQMNTEAFF. Full variable domain (rest looked up from reference TRBV28 and TRBJ1-1): DVKVTQSSRYLVKRTGEKVFLECVQDMDHENMFWYRQDPGLGLRLIYFSYDVKMKEKGDIPEGYSVSREKKERFSLILESASTNQTSMYLCASKRQMNTEAFFGQGTRLTVV.